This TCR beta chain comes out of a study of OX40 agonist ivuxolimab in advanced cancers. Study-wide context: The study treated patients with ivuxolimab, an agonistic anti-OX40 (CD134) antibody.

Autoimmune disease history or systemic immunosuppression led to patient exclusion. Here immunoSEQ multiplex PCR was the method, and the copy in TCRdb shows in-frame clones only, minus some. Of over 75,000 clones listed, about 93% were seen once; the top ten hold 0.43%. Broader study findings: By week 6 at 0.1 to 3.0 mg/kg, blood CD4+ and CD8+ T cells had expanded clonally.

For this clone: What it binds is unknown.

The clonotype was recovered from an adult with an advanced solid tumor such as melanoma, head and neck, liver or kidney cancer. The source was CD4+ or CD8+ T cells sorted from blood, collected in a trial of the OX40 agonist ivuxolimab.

CDR3 residues: CASSPRGSGGPQETQYF. The DNA for the CDR3 is TGTGCCAGCTCACCACGCGGTAGCGGGGGGCCTCAAGAGACCCAGTACTTC. V is TRBV18 and J is TRBJ2-5; TRBD2 agrees at 10 bases. Germline loops: CDR1 KGHSH, CDR2 LQKENI. The CDR3 length is 17 residues. The V and J ends lost 1 base and 2 bases, in that order; junction bases with no gene match: 7.